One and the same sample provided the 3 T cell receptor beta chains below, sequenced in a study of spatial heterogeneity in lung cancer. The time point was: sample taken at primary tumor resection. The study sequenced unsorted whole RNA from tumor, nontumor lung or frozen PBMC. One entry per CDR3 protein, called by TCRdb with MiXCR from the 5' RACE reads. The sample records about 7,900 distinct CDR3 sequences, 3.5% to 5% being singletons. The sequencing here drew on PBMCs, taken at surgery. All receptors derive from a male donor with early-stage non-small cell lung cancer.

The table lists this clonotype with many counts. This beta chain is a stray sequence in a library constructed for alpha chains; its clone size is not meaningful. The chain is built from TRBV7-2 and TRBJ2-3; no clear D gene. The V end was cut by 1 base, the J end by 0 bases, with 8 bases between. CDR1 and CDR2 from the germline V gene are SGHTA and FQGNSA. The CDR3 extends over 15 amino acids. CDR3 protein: CASSLGRPSTDTQYF. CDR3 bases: TGTGCCAGCAGCTTAGGGCGGCCGAGCACAGATACGCAGTATTTT.

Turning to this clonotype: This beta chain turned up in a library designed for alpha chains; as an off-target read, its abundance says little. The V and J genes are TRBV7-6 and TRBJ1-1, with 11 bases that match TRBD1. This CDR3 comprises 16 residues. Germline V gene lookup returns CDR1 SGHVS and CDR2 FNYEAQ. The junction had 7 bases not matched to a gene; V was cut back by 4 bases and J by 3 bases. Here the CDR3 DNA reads TGTGCCAGCAGCTCAGGACAGGGGGCGAGGTACACTGAAGCTTTCTTT. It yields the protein CASSSGQGARYTEAFF.

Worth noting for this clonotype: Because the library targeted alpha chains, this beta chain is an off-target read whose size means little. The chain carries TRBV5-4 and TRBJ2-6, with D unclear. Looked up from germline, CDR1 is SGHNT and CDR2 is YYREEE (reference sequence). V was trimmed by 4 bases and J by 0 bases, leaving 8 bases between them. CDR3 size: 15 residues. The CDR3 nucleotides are TGTGCCAGCAGCCCAAGGACCTCTGGGGCCAACGTCCTGACTTTC. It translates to CASSPRTSGANVLTF.